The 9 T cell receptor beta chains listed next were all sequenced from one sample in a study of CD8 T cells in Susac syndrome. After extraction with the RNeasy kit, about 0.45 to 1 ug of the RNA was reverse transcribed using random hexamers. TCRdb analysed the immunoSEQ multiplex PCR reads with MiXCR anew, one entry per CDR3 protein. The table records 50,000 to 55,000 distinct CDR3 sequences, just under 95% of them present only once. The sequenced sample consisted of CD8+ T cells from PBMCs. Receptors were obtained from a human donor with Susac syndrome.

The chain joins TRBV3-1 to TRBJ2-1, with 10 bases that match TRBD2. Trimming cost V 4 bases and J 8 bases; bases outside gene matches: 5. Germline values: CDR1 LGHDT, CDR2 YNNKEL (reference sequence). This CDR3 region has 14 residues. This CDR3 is CASSLLAGRDEQFF. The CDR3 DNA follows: TGTGCCAGCAGCCTACTAGCGGGGAGGGATGAGCAGTTCTTC.

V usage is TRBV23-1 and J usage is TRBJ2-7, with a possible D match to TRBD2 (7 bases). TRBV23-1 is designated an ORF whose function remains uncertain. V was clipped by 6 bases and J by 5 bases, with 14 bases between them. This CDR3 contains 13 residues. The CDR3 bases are TGCGCCAGCAGGAGGGGGGGGCGAGACGAGCAGTACTTC. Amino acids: CASRRGGRDEQYF.

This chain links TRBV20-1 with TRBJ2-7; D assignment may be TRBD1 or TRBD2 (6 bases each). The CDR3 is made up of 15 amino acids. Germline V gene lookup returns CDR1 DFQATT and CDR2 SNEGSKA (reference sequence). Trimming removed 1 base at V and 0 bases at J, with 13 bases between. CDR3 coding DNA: TGCAGTGCTAGAGGGTCGGGGGCCAGCTCCTACGAGCAGTACTTC. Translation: CSARGSGASSYEQYF.

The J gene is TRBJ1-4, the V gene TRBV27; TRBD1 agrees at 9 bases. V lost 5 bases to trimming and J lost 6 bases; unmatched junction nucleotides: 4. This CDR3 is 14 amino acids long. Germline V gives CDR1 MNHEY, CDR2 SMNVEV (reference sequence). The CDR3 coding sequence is TGTGCCAGCAGTCCGGGACAGGGACATGAAAAACTGTTTTTT. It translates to CASSPGQGHEKLFF. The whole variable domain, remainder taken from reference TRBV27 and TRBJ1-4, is EAQVTQNPRYLITVTGKKLTVTCSQNMNHEYMSWYRQDPGLGLRQIYYSMNVEVTDKGDVPEGYKVSRKEKRNFPLILESPSPNQTSLYFCASSPGQGHEKLFFGSGTQLSVL.

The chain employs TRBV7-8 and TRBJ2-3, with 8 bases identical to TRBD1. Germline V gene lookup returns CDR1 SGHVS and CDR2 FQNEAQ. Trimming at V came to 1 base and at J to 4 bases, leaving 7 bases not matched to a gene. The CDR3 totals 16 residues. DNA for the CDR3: TGTGCCAGCAGCTTAGAAAGACAGGGGCGCGCAGATACGCAGTATTTT. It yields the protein CASSLERQGRADTQYF.

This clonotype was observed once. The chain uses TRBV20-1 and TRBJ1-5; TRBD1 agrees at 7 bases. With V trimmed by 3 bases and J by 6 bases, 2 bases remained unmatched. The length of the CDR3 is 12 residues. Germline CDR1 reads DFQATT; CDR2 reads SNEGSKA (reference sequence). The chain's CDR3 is CSARAGGQPQHF. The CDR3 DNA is TGCAGTGCTAGGGCAGGGGGTCAGCCCCAGCATTTT.

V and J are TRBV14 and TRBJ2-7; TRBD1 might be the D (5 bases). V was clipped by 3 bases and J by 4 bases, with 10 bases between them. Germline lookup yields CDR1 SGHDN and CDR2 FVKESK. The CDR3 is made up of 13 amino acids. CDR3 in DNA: TGTGCCAGCAGCCACCGACAGATTTACGAGCAGTACTTC. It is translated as CASSHRQIYEQYF.

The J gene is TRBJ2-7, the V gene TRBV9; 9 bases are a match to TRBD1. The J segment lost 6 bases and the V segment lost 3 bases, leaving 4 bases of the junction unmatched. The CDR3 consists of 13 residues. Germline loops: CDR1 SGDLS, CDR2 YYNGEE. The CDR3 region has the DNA TGTGCCAGCAGCGAATCGACAGGGGGCGAGCAGTACTTC. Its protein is CASSESTGGEQYF.

Written as DNA, the CDR3 is TGCGCCAGCAGCAACACAGACAATGAGCAGTTCTTC. Translating it yields CASSNTDNEQFF. V gene TRBV5-1 combines with J gene TRBJ2-1; D is unclear. Between the trimmed V and J ends, which lost 4 bases and 5 bases, there was a span of 7 bases. The germline CDR1 and CDR2 sequences are SGHRS and YFSETQ. CDR3 length: 12 residues.